A single T cell receptor (beta chain) is shown here with its context. Antigen specificity is unknown. Deletions cut 3 bases from V and 3 bases from J, with 9 bases between. The CDR3 consists of 14 residues. Germline V lookup: CDR1 MNHEY, CDR2 SMNVEV (reference sequence). The data originate from a study of regulatory T cells in long-lasting Graves disease. Study-wide findings and caveats: Newly diagnosed disease favored TRBV20-1 and TRBJ2-1 over persistent disease.

Time point denoted: newly diagnosed GD, antithyroid drugs for less than 3 months. The TCR library was prepared using RNA isolated from PBMCs. To make TCR beta libraries, researchers used iRepertoire HTBI primers and Arm-PCR of CDR3 regions. One entry per CDR3 protein results from TCRdb running MiXCR on the multiplex PCR reads. The table records roughly 560,000 distinct CDR3 sequences, about 16% of them present only once. The sample was also reused in another study, on T cells in Graves' hyperthyroidism and ophthalmopathy.

The sample here was peripheral blood mononuclear cells (PBMCs), taken at new diagnosis, from a patient treated with antithyroid drugs. The TCR comes from a woman in her forties or fifties with Graves disease. The chain combines TRBV27 with TRBJ2-1; a possible D gene is TRBD1 (5 bases). For the CDR3, the DNA is TGTGCCAGCAGTTTGACAGACCTCTACAATGAGCAGTTCTTC. Protein: CASSLTDLYNEQFF.